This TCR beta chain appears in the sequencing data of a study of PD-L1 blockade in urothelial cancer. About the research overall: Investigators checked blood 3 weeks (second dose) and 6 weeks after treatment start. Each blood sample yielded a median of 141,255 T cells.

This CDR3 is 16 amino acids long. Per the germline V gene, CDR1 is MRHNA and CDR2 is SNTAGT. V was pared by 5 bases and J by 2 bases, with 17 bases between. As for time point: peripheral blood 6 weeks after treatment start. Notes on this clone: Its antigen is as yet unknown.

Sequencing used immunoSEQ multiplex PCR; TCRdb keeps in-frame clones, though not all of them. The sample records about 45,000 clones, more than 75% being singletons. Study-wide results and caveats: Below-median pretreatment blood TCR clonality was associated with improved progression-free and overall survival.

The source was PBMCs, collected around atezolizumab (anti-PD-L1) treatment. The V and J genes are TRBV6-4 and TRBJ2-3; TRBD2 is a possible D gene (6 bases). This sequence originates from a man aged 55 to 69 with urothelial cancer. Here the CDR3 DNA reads TGTGCCAGCAGTCCATCTATAGCGGAGCCCACAGATACGCAGTATTTT. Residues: CASSPSIAEPTDTQYF.